This T cell receptor beta chain was sequenced in a study of post-analysis software for immune sequencing data (dated by TCRdb to between 2015 and 2017). In the study overall: Recorded disease courses included relapsing-remitting, secondary progressive and progressive-relapsing multiple sclerosis, with some patients lacking subtype annotation. The multiple sclerosis patient repertoires were compared with about a dozen previously published healthy control repertoires from donors aged roughly 6 to 27 years. A subset of samples was prepared in parallel using single-end sample barcoding, then pooled and co-amplified after Illumina adapter ligation.

CDR1 and CDR2 were assigned from the germline V gene as SGHAT and FQNNGV. A distance of 7 bases separates the germline ends of V and J, which lose 1 base and 5 bases respectively. From the cysteine up to the phenylalanine, the CDR3 has a length of 13 residues. Only the CDR3 region is kept as DNA, spanning 39 bases read in frame from base 1. To demonstrate the VDJtools post-analysis software, TCR beta repertoires were profiled from the peripheral blood of over ten young patients with multiple sclerosis. The multiple sclerosis patients were children and adolescents between 6 and 15 years of age. What the work shows at the level of the full study, not this receptor alone: Direct clustering with F measure revealed strong co-clustering of samples prepared in the same batch, which led to a batch-effect correction. The control group was slightly older than the multiple sclerosis patient group. Significantly lower normalized Chao1 diversity was found in multiple sclerosis patients than in controls, suggesting substantial peripheral T-cell clonal expansion. Patients showed significantly higher frequencies than controls for about 5 TRBV segments, among them TRBV5-6, TRBV5-1 and TRBV20-1.

Library creation used PCR. Sequencing took place on an Illumina HiSeq 2500. Unique molecular identifiers were incorporated into TCR beta cDNA libraries to reduce PCR and sequencing biases. Per 1 to 10 million input T cells, 500,000 or so cDNA molecules were obtained, such that each molecule approximated one T cell. The patient libraries were prepared and sequenced using the same protocol as the earlier healthy control dataset. Samples belonging to the same batch were prepared together, multiplexed and sequenced on a shared HiSeq lane. The paper's data handling went like this. MIGEC was used to process the raw barcoded reads, and molecular identifier groups with only a single read were discarded before consensus assembly and CDR3 extraction. VDJtools was used for post-analysis of the clonotype tables, and diversity was normalized by down-sampling every dataset to the size of the smallest sample. In repertoire overlap clustering, CDR3 amino acid sequences, but not nucleotide sequences, were matched to correct batch-related cross-sample contamination. Through fastp at Q25 and MiXCR, TCRdb rebuilt clones from the public reads, retaining in-frame beta chains. Rows with one shared CDR3 protein collapse into an entry with the most common genes and DNA. TCRdb's processing, not the authors' own work, is the source of the V and J calls. Counted in this sample were some 690,000 distinct CDR3 sequences; approximately 30% of them appeared once. Approximately 0.55% of the sample is taken by the ten largest.

About this clonotype itself: Its antigen specificity is not known. Per-base qualities were not stored, and no clone one base away is much larger.

Sample: blood. This chain joins TRBV11-2 to TRBJ2-3; the D gene is unclear. The receptor's source is a girl under 18 with multiple sclerosis. The CDR3 sequence is CASSLGTGDTQYF. The DNA reads as follows: TGTGCCAGCAGCTTAGGGACGGGAGATACGCAGTATTTT.